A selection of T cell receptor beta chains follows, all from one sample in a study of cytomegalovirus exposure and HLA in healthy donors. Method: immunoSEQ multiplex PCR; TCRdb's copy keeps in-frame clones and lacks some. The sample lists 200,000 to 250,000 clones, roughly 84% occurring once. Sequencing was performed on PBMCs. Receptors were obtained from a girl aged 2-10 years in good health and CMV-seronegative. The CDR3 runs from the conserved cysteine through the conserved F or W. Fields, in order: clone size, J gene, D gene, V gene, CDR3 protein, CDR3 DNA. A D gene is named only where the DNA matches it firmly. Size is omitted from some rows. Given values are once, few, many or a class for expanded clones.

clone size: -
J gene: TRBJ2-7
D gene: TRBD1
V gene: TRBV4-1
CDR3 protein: CASSQKVPDRGPHEQYF
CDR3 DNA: TGCGCCAGCAGCCAAAAAGTGCCGGACAGGGGGCCCCACGAGCAGTACTTC

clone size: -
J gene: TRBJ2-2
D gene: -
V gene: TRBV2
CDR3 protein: CASLTGTGELFF
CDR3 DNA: TGTGCCAGCCTTACAGGGACCGGGGAGCTGTTTTTT

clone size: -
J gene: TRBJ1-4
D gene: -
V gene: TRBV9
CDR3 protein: CASSVGGGAFEKLFF
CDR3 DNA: TGTGCCAGCAGCGTAGGAGGGGGGGCCTTTGAAAAACTGTTTTTT

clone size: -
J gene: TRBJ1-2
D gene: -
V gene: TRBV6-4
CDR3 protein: CASSRTGGSGLYGYTF
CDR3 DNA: TGTGCCAGCAGCCGTACCGGGGGGTCGGGCCTCTATGGCTACACCTTC

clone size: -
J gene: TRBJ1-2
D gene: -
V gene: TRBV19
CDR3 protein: CASSIWEGPNYGYTF
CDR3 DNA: TGTGCCAGTAGTATTTGGGAGGGACCTAACTATGGCTACACCTTC

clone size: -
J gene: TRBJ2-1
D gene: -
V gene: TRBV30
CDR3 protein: CAWTWGYWESYNEQFF
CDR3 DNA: TGTGCCTGGACATGGGGATACTGGGAGTCCTACAATGAGCAGTTCTTC

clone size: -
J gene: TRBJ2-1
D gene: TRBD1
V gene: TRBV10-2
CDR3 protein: CASISLGQGPADYNEQFF
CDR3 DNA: TGCGCCAGCATTTCCTTGGGACAGGGACCCGCCGACTACAATGAGCAGTTCTTC

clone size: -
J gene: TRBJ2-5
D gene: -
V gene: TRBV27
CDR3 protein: CASSFRYRGETQYF
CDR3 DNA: TGTGCCAGCAGTTTTCGATATAGGGGAGAGACCCAGTACTTC

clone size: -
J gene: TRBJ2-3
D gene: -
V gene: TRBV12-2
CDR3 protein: CASRLGRSRLARTDTQYF
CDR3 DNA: TGTGCAAGTCGCTTAGGTCGATCTCGACTAGCGAGGACAGATACGCAGTATTTT

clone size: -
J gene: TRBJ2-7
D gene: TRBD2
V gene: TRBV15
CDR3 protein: CATSSRLATRFYEQYF
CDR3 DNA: TGTGCCACCAGCAGTCGACTAGCGACGCGCTTTTACGAGCAGTACTTC

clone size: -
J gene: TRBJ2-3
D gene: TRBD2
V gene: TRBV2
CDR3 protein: CASSLAGATSTDTQYF
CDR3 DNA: TGTGCCAGCTCTCTAGCGGGGGCCACTAGCACAGATACGCAGTATTTT

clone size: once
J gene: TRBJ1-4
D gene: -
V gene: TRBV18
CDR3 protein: CASSPGVVNEKLFF
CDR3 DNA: TGTGCCAGCTCACCGGGCGTGGTTAATGAAAAACTGTTTTTT

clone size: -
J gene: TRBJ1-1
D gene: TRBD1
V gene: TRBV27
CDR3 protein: CASRNRGRGSANTEAFF
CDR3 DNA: TGTGCCAGCAGAAACAGGGGGCGCGGGTCTGCGAACACTGAAGCTTTCTTT

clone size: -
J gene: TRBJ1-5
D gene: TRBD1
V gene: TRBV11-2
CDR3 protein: CASSLGQGSNQPQHF
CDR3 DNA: TGTGCCAGCAGCTTAGGACAGGGTAGCAATCAGCCCCAGCATTTT

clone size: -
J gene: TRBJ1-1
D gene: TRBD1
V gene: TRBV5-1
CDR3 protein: CASSLARGPGAEAFF
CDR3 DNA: TGCGCCAGCAGCTTGGCAAGGGGGCCTGGGGCTGAAGCTTTCTTT

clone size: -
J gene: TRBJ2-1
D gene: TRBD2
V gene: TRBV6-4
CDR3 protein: CASRYWRGYNEQFF
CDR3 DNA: TGTGCCAGCAGGTACTGGCGGGGGTACAATGAGCAGTTCTTC

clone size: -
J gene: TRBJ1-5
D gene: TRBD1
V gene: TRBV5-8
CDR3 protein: CASSFDRGSNQPQHF
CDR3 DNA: TGTGCCAGCAGCTTCGACAGGGGTAGCAATCAGCCCCAGCATTTT

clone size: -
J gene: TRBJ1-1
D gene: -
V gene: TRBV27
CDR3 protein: CASSASGGRTEAFF
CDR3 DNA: TGTGCCAGCAGTGCGTCGGGGGGAAGGACTGAAGCTTTCTTT